Below are 25 T cell receptor beta chains sequenced from a single sample in a study of response to subunit inactivated influenza vaccine. In TCRdb, the RT-PCR reads were re-called with MiXCR into one record per CDR3 protein. The sample contains roughly 540,000 distinct CDR3 sequences, roughly 25% of which appear only once. These sequences were also reported in another study, on T cells expressing NK-cell markers. That source notes: Template switching by 5'RACE with UMIs generated the TCR beta cDNA.

The material was CD4+ T cells sorted from PBMCs, obtained roughly 12 days after vaccination. The receptor source for this set is a man aged 50-60 years who received an inactivated influenza vaccine.

This clonotype was seen only a few times. The CDR3 sequence is CASSGMQRRNTEAFF. The CDR3 DNA is TGTGCCAGCAGCGGCATGCAGCGGCGAAACACTGAAGCTTTCTTT. The rearrangement links TRBV7-9 to TRBJ1-1; D is undetermined. V was pared by 5 bases and J by 2 bases, with 15 bases between. Per germline, CDR1 SEHNR and CDR2 FQNEAQ (reference sequence). The CDR3 is 15 residues long.

The V gene is TRBV11-2, the J gene TRBJ2-7; D gene unclear. Germline lookup yields CDR1 SGHAT and CDR2 FQNNGV. The CDR3 spans 15 residues. The V end was cut by 1 base, the J end by 0 bases, with 10 bases between. CDR3 loop: CASSLGIASSYEQYF. CDR3 DNA: TGTGCCAGCAGCTTAGGGATCGCCAGCTCCTACGAGCAGTACTTC.

The chain is built from TRBV7-8 and TRBJ2-1, with 7 bases fitting TRBD1. V lost 7 bases and J lost 2; bases outside the gene matches: 8. CDR3 size: 15 residues. Germline values: CDR1 SGHVS, CDR2 FQNEAQ. The chain's CDR3 is CASTHGQVAYNEQFF. The CDR3 DNA sequence: TGTGCCAGCACCCACGGACAGGTAGCCTACAATGAGCAGTTCTTC.

This clonotype was recorded a few times. The chain carries TRBV5-1 and TRBJ1-5; D gene unclear. The CDR3 consists of 16 residues. V was cut by 4 bases and J by 7 bases, with 21 bases left in between. From germline, CDR1 is SGHRS and CDR2 YFSETQ. CDR3 loop: CASSPQVVGSGQPQHF. DNA of the CDR3: TGCGCCAGCAGCCCGCAGGTCGTGGGGTCGGGACAGCCCCAGCATTTT.

This CDR3 is CASSYPGLVLADTQYF. CDR3 nucleotide sequence: TGTGCCAGCAGTTATCCGGGACTAGTCTTGGCGGATACGCAGTATTTT. This chain links TRBV12-3 or TRBV12-4 with TRBJ2-3; 8 bases align to TRBD2. The CDR3 sequence is 16 residues long. Unmatched junction bases numbered 12, after V lost 4 bases and J lost 6 bases.

This clonotype has more than one count but fewer than ten. V is TRBV5-6 and J is TRBJ2-5; 8 bases agree with TRBD1. Germline V gene data show CDR1 as SGHDT and CDR2 as YYEEEE. The CDR3 is made up of 15 amino acids. The V and J ends lost 5 bases and 4 bases, in that order; junction bases with no gene match: 10. The CDR3 nucleotides read TGTGCCAGCAGGGCGGGACAGGTAGAAGGAGAGACCCAGTACTTC. This encodes CASRAGQVEGETQYF.

A single count supports this clonotype. CDR3 in amino acids: CSARAGAQYDSPLHF. CDR3 in DNA: TGCAGTGCTAGAGCGGGTGCTCAGTATGATTCACCCCTCCACTTT. This sequence joins TRBV20-1 and TRBJ1-6; no firm D call. In germline, CDR1 is DFQATT, CDR2 SNEGSKA (reference sequence). The CDR3 has 15 amino acids. Trimming pared 1 base from V and 8 bases from J, leaving 15 bases between.

This clonotype was detected a few times. The chain employs TRBV12-3 or TRBV12-4 and TRBJ2-5; TRBD1 is a possible D gene (6 bases). The CDR3 has 14 amino acids. The germline V and J ends were trimmed by 6 bases and 1 base, with 12 bases remaining between them. In nucleotides, the CDR3 is TGTGCCAGCAGGGGGACACGGGGCCAAGAGACCCAGTACTTC. This gives the protein CASRGTRGQETQYF.

This chain uses TRBV27 with TRBJ2-3; 7 nucleotides agree with TRBD2. CDR1 is MNHEY and CDR2 is SMNVEV in the germline V gene (reference sequence). After removal of 0 bases from V and 7 bases from J, the junction contained 7 bases not matched to a gene. The CDR3 totals 15 residues. The CDR3 is CASSLSTGGWYTQYF. The CDR3 nucleotides read TGTGCCAGCAGTTTATCGACCGGGGGGTGGTATACGCAGTATTTT.

This clonotype was recorded a few times. The chain has TRBV6-5 and TRBJ2-5; D unresolved. This CDR3 comprises 14 residues. Trimming took 6 bases from V and 4 from J, leaving 15 bases between them. Germline CDR1 MNHEY, CDR2 SVGAGI. The CDR3 reads CASSYQSFGETQYF. The CDR3 DNA is TGTGCCAGCAGCTATCAGTCATTTGGAGAGACCCAGTACTTC.

This clonotype was seen more than once but under ten times. The chain links TRBV21-1 to TRBJ2-3; TRBD2 reflects the table's D call only, with no check against the DNA. TRBV21-1 is described as a pseudogene. The CDR3 is 17 residues long. CDR3 coding DNA: TGTGCCAGCAGCAAAGCGCCGGAGGGAACTAGCACAGATACGCAGTATTTT. This gives the protein CASSKAPEGTSTDTQYF.

The chain has TRBV28 and TRBJ2-5; possibly TRBD2 for D (6 bases). The V end lost 5 bases, the J end lost 4 bases, and 23 bases lay between the germline ends. This CDR3 comprises 17 residues. Germline V gene lookup returns CDR1 MDHEN and CDR2 SYDVKM. CDR3 protein: CASSQTRFLATRETQYF. The CDR3 DNA sequence: TGTGCCAGCAGTCAAACCAGATTCCTAGCGACAAGAGAGACCCAGTACTTC.

This chain uses TRBV5-1 with TRBJ1-1, with 10 bases fitting TRBD1. CDR1 is SGHRS, CDR2 YFSETQ, per germline. V shed 4 bases and J 10 bases; nucleotides not matched to a gene: 16. This CDR3 region has 16 residues. CDR3 in DNA: TGCGCCAGCAGCCCGGACAGGGGGGTCCGGATTTCGGTAGCTTTCTTT. Translated: CASSPDRGVRISVAFF. The whole variable domain, filled in from reference TRBV5-1 and TRBJ1-1, reads KAGVTQTPRYLIKTRGQQVTLSCSPISGHRSVSWYQQTPGQGLQFLFEYFSETQRNKGNFPGRFSGRQFSNSRSEMNVSTLELGDSALYLCASSPDRGVRISVAFFGQGTRLTVV.

The sample holds a few counts of this clonotype. The J gene is TRBJ1-1, the V gene TRBV6-6; D is uncertain. Trimming cost V 5 bases and J 1 base, with 8 bases left between them. Germline lookup yields CDR1 MNHNY and CDR2 SVGAGI (reference sequence). This CDR3 spans 13 amino acids. The CDR3 DNA reads as TGTGCCAGCAGTCGGGCCTCGAACACTGAAGCTTTCTTT. As protein: CASSRASNTEAFF.

Comment on this clonotype: This may come from a read error, since a much larger clone is one base off. The chain links TRBV11-1 to TRBJ2-3; TRBD1 is a possible D gene (5 bases). V gave up 1 base and J gave up 1 base, with 9 bases separating them. CDR3 size: 15 residues. Germline V lookup: CDR1 SGHAT, CDR2 FQDESV (reference sequence). Written as DNA, the CDR3 is TGTGCCAGCAGCTTAGGACAGCTTCGCACAGATACGCAGTATTTT. Residues: CASSLGQLRTDTQYF.

This clonotype was counted only a few times. The V gene is TRBV7-3, the J gene TRBJ2-7; TRBD1 might be the D (5 bases). Germline lookup yields CDR1 SGHTA and CDR2 FQGTGA. The CDR3 length is 16 residues. V was cut by 1 base and J by 2 bases, with 15 bases left in between. CDR3 in amino acids: CASSLKGGAGTYEQYF. The CDR3 DNA follows: TGTGCCAGCAGCTTAAAAGGTGGGGCAGGTACCTACGAGCAGTACTTC.

The J gene is TRBJ2-2, the V gene TRBV27, with 12 positions matching TRBD1. Germline CDR1 MNHEY, CDR2 SMNVEV (reference sequence). The J segment lost 5 bases and the V segment lost 5 bases, leaving 6 bases of the junction unmatched. The CDR3 length is 16 residues. The DNA of the CDR3 is TGTGCCAGCAGTCAAGGGACAGGGGGCATGACCGGGGAGCTGTTTTTT. Its translation is CASSQGTGGMTGELFF.

The chain carries TRBV7-2 and TRBJ2-7; 13 bases agree with TRBD2. V was pared by 4 bases and J by 5 bases, with 8 bases of the junction left unmatched. Germline V CDR1 and CDR2: SGHTA, FQGNSA. CDR3 length equals 16 residues. This chain's CDR3 is CASSSRTSGRSDEQYF. The CDR3 DNA reads as TGTGCCAGCAGCTCGCGGACTAGCGGGAGAAGTGACGAGCAGTACTTC.

This chain joins TRBV5-1 and TRBJ2-7; D might be TRBD1 (5 bases). In germline, CDR1 is SGHRS, CDR2 YFSETQ. V gave up 3 bases and J gave up 2 bases, with 12 bases separating them. This CDR3 is 14 amino acids long. CDR3 region: CASSSWQGTYEQYF. The CDR3 DNA follows: TGCGCCAGCAGCTCCTGGCAGGGAACCTACGAGCAGTACTTC.

This clonotype came up many times. The chain recombines TRBV12-3 or TRBV12-4 with TRBJ1-2; D is ambiguous. This CDR3 has 13 amino acids. Deletions cut 6 bases from V and 0 bases from J, with 8 bases between. The CDR3 DNA sequence: TGTGCCAGCAGCCCGGACCCTAACTATGGCTACACCTTC. Protein sequence: CASSPDPNYGYTF.

J is TRBJ2-7 and V is TRBV11-2, with TRBD1 matching 9 bases. The CDR3 covers 19 residues. CDR1 SGHAT and CDR2 FQNNGV come from the germline V gene. V lost 8 bases to trimming and J lost 4 bases; unmatched junction nucleotides: 24. The CDR3 DNA sequence: TGTGCCAGCTGTTTACGATGGAGATTGACGGGACAGGGAGGTTACGAGCAGTACTTC. Translation gives CASCLRWRLTGQGGYEQYF.

With respect to this clonotype: A much larger clone lies one base from this, so it may be a read error. The chain joins TRBV12-3 or TRBV12-4 to TRBJ1-2; D is undetermined. V shed 5 bases and J shed 4 bases, with 11 bases lying between them. This CDR3 region has 13 residues. For the CDR3, the DNA is TGTGCCAGCAGTCCCGACGTATCCTATGGCTACACCTTC. Residues: CASSPDVSYGYTF.

V usage is TRBV7-2 and J usage is TRBJ2-5; 13 bases match TRBD2. Per the germline V gene, CDR1 is SGHTA and CDR2 is FQGNSA. V shed 4 bases and J 5 bases; nucleotides not matched to a gene: 7. This CDR3 comprises 16 residues. Here the CDR3 reads CASSSRTSGSRETQYF. CDR3 in DNA: TGTGCCAGCAGCTCACGGACTAGCGGGAGTCGGGAGACCCAGTACTTC.

This sequence joins TRBV10-3 and TRBJ1-1; D ambiguous. The germline V gene has CDR1 ENHRY and CDR2 SYGVKD. V was cut by 3 bases and J by 1 base, with 9 bases left in between. CDR3 length: 14 amino acids. CDR3 sequence: CAISEVGGNTEAFF. The CDR3 DNA sequence: TGTGCCATCAGTGAAGTAGGAGGGAACACTGAAGCTTTCTTT.

The genes are TRBV12-3 or TRBV12-4 and TRBJ2-7, with TRBD1 matching 8 bases. The CDR3 runs to 16 residues. V dropped 6 bases and J dropped 1; count of bases not matched to a gene: 11. The CDR3 DNA reads as TGTGCCAGCAGGTCCACAGGGGGGCGTAGGTCCTACGAGCAGTACTTC. This gives the protein CASRSTGGRRSYEQYF.